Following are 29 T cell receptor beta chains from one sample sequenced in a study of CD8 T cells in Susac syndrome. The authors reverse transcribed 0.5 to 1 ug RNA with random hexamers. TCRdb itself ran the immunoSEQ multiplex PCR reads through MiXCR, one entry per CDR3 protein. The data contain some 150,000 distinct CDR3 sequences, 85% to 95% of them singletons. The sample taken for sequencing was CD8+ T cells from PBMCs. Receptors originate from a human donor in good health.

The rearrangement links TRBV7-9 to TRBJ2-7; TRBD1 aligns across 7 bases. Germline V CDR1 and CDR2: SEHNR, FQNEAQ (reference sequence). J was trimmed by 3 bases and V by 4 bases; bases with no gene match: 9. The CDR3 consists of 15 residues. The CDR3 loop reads CASSSEDRASYEQYF. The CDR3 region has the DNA TGTGCCAGCAGCTCGGAAGACAGGGCGAGCTACGAGCAGTACTTC.

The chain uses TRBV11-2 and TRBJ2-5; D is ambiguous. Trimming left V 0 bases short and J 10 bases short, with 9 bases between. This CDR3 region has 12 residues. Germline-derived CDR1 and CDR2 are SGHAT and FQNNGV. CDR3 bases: TGTGCCAGCAGCTTAGATCTCCCGGACCAGTACTTC. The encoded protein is CASSLDLPDQYF.

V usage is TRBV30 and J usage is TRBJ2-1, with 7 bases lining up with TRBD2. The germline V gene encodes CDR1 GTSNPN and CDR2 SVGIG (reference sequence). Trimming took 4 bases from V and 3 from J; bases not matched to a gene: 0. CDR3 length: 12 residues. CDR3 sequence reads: CAWTSGYNEQFF. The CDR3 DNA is TGTGCCTGGACTAGCGGCTACAATGAGCAGTTCTTC.

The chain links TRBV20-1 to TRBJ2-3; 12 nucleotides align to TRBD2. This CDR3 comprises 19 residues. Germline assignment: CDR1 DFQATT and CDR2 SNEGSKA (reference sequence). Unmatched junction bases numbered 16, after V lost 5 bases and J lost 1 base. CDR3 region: CSACQIRLAGEEGTDTQYF. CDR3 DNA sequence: TGCAGTGCTTGCCAAATTCGACTAGCGGGAGAGGAGGGCACAGATACGCAGTATTTT.

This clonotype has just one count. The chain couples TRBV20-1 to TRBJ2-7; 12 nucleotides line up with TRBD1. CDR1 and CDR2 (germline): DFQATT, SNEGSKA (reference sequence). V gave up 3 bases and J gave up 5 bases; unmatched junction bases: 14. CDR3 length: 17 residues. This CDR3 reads CSASERWDRGRKNEQYF. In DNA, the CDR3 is TGCAGTGCTAGCGAGAGGTGGGACAGGGGGCGGAAGAACGAGCAGTACTTC.

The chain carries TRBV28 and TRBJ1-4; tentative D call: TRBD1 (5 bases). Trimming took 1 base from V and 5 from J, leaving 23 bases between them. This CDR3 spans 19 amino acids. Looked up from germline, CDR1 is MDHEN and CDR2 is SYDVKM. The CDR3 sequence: CASSLYNDPLGTRNEKLFF. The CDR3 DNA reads TGTGCCAGCAGTTTATATAATGACCCCCTCGGGACGCGGAATGAAAAACTGTTTTTT.

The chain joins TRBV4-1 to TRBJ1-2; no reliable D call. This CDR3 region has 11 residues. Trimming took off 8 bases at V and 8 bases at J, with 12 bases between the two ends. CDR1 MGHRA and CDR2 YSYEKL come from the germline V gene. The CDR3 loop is CASGHPSGYTF. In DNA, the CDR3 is TGCGCCAGCGGGCACCCGTCGGGCTACACCTTC.

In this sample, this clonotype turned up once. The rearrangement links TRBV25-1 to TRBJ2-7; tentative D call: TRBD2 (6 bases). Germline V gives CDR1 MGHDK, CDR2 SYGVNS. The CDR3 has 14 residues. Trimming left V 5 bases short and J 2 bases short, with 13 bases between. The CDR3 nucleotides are TGTGCCAGCAGTCTGGGGACTCTAGCCTACGAGCAGTACTTC. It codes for CASSLGTLAYEQYF.

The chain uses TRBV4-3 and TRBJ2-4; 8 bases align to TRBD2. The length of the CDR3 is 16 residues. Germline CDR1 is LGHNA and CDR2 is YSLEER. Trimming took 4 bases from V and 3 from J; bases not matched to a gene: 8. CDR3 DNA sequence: TGCGCCAGCAGCCCAACGGGGGGGTTCGGCAAAAACATTCAGTACTTC. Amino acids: CASSPTGGFGKNIQYF.

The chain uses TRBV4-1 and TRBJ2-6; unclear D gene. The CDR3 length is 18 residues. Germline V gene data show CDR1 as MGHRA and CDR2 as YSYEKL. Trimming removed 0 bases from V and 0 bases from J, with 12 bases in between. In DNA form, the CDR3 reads TGCGCCAGCAGCCAAGATTGGGATAGGGACTCTGGGGCCAACGTCCTGACTTTC. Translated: CASSQDWDRDSGANVLTF.

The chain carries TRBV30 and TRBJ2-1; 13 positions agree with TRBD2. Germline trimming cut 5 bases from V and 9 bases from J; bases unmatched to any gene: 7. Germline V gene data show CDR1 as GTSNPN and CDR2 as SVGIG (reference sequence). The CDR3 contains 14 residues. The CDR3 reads CAWGLAGVFGEQFF. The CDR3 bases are TGTGCCTGGGGACTAGCGGGAGTCTTTGGTGAGCAGTTCTTC. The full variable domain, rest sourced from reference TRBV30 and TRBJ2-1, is SQTIHQWPATLVQPVGSPLSLECTVEGTSNPNLYWYRQAAGRGLQLLFYSVGIGQISSEVPQNLSASRPQDRQFILSSKKLLLSDSGFYLCAWGLAGVFGEQFFGPGTRLTVL.

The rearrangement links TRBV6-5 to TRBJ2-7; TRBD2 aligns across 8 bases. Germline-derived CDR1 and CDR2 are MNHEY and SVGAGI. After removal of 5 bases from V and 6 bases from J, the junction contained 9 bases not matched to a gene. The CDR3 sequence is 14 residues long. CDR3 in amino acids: CASSQPGLGSEQYF. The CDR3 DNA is TGTGCCAGCAGTCAACCGGGACTAGGCTCCGAGCAGTACTTC.

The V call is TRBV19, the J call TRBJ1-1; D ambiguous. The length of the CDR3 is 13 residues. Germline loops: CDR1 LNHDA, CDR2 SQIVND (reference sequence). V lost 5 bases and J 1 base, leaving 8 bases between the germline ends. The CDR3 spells CASSPLRNTEAFF. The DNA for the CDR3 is TGTGCCAGTAGTCCCCTGCGGAACACTGAAGCTTTCTTT.

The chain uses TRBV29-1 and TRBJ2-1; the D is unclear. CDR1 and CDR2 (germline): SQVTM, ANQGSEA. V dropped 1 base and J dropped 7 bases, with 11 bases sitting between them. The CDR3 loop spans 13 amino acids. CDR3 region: CSVEVVFRNEQFF. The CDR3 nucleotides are TGCAGCGTTGAAGTCGTGTTTAGGAATGAGCAGTTCTTC.

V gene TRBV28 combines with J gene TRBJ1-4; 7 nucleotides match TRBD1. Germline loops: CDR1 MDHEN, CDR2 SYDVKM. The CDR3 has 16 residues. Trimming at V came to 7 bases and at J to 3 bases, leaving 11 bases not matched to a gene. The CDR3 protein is CASMGQRNGANEKLFF. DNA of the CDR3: TGTGCCAGCATGGGACAGCGAAATGGAGCTAATGAAAAACTGTTTTTT.

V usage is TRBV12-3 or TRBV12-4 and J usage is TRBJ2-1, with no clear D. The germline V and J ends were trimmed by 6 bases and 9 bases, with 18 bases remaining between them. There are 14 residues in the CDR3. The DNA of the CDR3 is TGTGCCAGCAGCCCCCAATCCCTGATGGTTGAGCAGTTCTTC. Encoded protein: CASSPQSLMVEQFF.

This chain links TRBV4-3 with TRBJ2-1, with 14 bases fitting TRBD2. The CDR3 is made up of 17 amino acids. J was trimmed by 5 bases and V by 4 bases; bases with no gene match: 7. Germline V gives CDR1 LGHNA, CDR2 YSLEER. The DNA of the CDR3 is TGCGCCAGCAGCCGACGACTAGCGGGAGGGCCGGACAATGAGCAGTTCTTC. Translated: CASSRRLAGGPDNEQFF.

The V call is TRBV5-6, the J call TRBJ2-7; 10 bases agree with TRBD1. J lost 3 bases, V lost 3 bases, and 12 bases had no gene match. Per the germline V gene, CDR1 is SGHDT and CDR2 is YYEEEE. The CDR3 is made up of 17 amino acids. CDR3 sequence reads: CASSWGTGENVIYEQYF. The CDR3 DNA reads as TGTGCCAGCAGCTGGGGGACAGGGGAAAATGTCATCTACGAGCAGTACTTC. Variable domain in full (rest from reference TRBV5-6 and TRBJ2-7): DAGVTQSPTHLIKTRGQQVTLRCSPKSGHDTVSWYQQALGQGPQFIFQYYEEEERQRGNFPDRFSGHQFPNYSSELNVNALLLGDSALYLCASSWGTGENVIYEQYFGPGTRLTVT.

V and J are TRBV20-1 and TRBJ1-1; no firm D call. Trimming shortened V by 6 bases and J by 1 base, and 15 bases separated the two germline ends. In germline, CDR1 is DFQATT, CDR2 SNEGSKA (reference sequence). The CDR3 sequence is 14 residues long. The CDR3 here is CSAPPQEGNTEAFF. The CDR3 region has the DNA TGCAGTGCGCCACCTCAGGAGGGGAACACTGAAGCTTTCTTT.

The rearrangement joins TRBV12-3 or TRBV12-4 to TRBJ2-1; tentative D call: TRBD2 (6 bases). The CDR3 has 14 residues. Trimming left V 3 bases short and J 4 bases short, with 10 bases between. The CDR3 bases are TGTGCCAGCAGTTTCGATGGAGGGTACAATGAGCAGTTCTTC. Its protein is CASSFDGGYNEQFF.

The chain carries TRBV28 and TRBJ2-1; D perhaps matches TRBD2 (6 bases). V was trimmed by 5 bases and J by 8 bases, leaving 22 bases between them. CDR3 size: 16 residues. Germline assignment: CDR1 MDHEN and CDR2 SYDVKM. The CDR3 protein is CASSGLDGRNKDEQFF. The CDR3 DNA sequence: TGTGCCAGCAGTGGCCTGGACGGGAGAAATAAGGATGAGCAGTTCTTC.

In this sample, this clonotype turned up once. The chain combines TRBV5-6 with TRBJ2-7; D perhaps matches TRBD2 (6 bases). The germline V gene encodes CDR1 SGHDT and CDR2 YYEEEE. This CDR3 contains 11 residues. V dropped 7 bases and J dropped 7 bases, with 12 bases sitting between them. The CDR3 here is CASRDLREQYF. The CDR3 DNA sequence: TGTGCCAGCCGGGACTTACGGGAGCAGTACTTC. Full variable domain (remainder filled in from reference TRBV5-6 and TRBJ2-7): DAGVTQSPTHLIKTRGQQVTLRCSPKSGHDTVSWYQQALGQGPQFIFQYYEEEERQRGNFPDRFSGHQFPNYSSELNVNALLLGDSALYLCASRDLREQYFGPGTRLTVT.

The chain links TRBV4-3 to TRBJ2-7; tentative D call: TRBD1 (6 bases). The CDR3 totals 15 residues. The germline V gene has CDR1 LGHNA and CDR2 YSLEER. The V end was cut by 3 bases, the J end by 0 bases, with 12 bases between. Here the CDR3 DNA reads TGCGCCAGCAGCCAGGGAACAGGGAACTCCTACGAGCAGTACTTC. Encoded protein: CASSQGTGNSYEQYF.

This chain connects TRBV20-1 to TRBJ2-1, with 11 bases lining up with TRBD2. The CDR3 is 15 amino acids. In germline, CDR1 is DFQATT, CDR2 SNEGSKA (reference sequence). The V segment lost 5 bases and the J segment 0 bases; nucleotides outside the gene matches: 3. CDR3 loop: CSAFTSGSSYNEQFF. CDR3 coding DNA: TGCAGTGCTTTCACTAGCGGGAGCTCCTACAATGAGCAGTTCTTC.

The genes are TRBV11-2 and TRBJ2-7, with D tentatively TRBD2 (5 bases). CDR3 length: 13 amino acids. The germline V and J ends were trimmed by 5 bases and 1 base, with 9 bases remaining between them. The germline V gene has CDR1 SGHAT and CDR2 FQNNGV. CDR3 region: CASSTRESYEQYF. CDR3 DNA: TGTGCCAGCAGCACCCGGGAATCCTACGAGCAGTACTTC.

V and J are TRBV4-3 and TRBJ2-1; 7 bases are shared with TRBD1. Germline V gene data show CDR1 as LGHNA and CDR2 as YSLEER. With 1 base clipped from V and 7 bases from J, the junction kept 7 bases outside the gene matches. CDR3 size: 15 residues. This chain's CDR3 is CASSQGSDRENEQFF. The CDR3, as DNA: TGCGCCAGCAGCCAAGGAAGCGACAGGGAGAATGAGCAGTTCTTC.

This CDR3 is CSARDTSSSQTSYGYTF. The CDR3 nucleotides are TGCAGTGCCCGGGACACCTCTTCCAGCCAGACGTCGTATGGCTACACCTTC. This chain joins TRBV20-1 and TRBJ1-2, with TRBD1 as a possible D gene (6 bases). Germline V gene data show CDR1 as DFQATT and CDR2 as SNEGSKA (reference sequence). The CDR3 runs to 17 residues. V lost 6 bases and J lost 5, with 28 bases in between.

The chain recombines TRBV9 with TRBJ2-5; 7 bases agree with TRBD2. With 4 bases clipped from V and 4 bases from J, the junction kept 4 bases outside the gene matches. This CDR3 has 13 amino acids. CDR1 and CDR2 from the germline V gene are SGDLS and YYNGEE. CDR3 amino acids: CASSPPGGETQYF. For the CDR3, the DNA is TGTGCCAGCAGCCCTCCGGGGGGAGAGACCCAGTACTTC.

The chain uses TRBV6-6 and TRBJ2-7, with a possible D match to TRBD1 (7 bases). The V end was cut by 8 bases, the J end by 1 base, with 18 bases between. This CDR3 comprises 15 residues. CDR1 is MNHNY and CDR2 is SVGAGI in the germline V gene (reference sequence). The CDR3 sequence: CASEGGTAASYEQYF. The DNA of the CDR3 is TGTGCCAGCGAAGGAGGGACAGCTGCTTCCTACGAGCAGTACTTC.